Below, 27 T cell receptor beta chains from the same sample are listed, as sequenced in a study of cytomegalovirus exposure and HLA in healthy donors. The PCR had 60 Vbeta and 13 Jbeta primers. The data were produced by immunoSEQ multiplex PCR, yet TCRdb's version contains in-frame clones alone and is incomplete. Here the sample spans tens of thousands of clones, 65% to 80% being singletons. Specimen: PBMCs. Receptors were obtained from a man aged 25-45 years in good health and CMV-seropositive.

The chain combines TRBV19 with TRBJ1-1; 7 positions agree with TRBD1. V was pared by 8 bases and J by 1 base, with 10 bases of the junction left unmatched. This CDR3 has 15 residues. Germline assignment: CDR1 LNHDA and CDR2 SQIVND (reference sequence). The CDR3 region has the DNA TGTGCCAGTTCCCGAGGCAGGGGGGCGAACACTGAAGCTTTCTTT. It specifies CASSRGRGANTEAFF.

The V gene is TRBV7-2, the J gene TRBJ1-5, with a tentative D call TRBD1 (5 bases). Germline values: CDR1 SGHTA, CDR2 FQGNSA. CDR3 length: 13 residues. V dropped 5 bases and J dropped 7 bases, with 12 bases sitting between them. CDR3 nucleotide sequence: TGTGCCAGCAGCGCCTCCCAGGGACAGCCCCAGCATTTT. It encodes CASSASQGQPQHF. Combining the CDR3 with reference TRBV7-2 and TRBJ1-5 gives the whole variable domain GAGVSQSPSNKVTEKGKDVELRCDPISGHTALYWYRQSLGQGLEFLIYFQGNSAPDKSGLPSDRFSAERTGGSVSTLTIQRTQQEDSAVYLCASSASQGQPQHFGDGTRLSIL.

The chain employs TRBV7-9 and TRBJ1-1, with D hard to call. Germline CDR1 reads SEHNR; CDR2 reads FQNEAQ (reference sequence). The V end was cut by 6 bases, the J end by 5 bases, with 13 bases between. CDR3 length: 13 amino acids. The DNA of the CDR3 is TGTGCCAGCAGTCGGAGGGAAAGGACTGAAGCTTTCTTT. The encoded protein is CASSRRERTEAFF.

This clone occurred once. This chain links TRBV6-5 with TRBJ1-6; 9 bases are a match to TRBD1. The V and J ends lost 6 bases and 9 bases, in that order; junction bases with no gene match: 6. Germline loops: CDR1 MNHEY, CDR2 SVGAGI. The CDR3 extends over 14 amino acids. The CDR3 loop reads CASRFDRGSSPLHF. CDR3 nucleotide sequence: TGTGCCAGCAGATTCGACAGGGGGAGTTCACCCCTCCACTTT.

This clone was seen a few times. The chain joins TRBV27 to TRBJ1-6; 11 bases align to TRBD1. Germline-derived CDR1 and CDR2 are MNHEY and SMNVEV (reference sequence). V lost 2 bases and J lost 8; bases outside the gene matches: 5. This CDR3 contains 16 residues. DNA for the CDR3: TGTGCCAGCAGTTTAACCGGGACAGGGGGTTATTCACCCCTCCACTTT. Protein sequence: CASSLTGTGGYSPLHF.

The rearrangement links TRBV7-9 to TRBJ2-7; weak D call: TRBD1 (5 bases). This CDR3 region has 13 residues. V dropped 3 bases and J dropped 1 base, with 7 bases sitting between them. CDR1 is SEHNR and CDR2 is FQNEAQ in the germline V gene (reference sequence). CDR3 sequence (DNA): TGTGCCAGCAGCTTCGACAGTTCCTACGAGCAGTACTTC. It is translated as CASSFDSSYEQYF. Complete variable domain (other parts from reference TRBV7-9 and TRBJ2-7): DTGVSQNPRHKITKRGQNVTFRCDPISEHNRLYWYRQTLGQGPEFLTYFQNEAQLEKSRLLSDRFSAERPKGSFSTLEIQRTEQGDSAMYLCASSFDSSYEQYFGPGTRLTVT.

V gene TRBV25-1 combines with J gene TRBJ2-7, with D maybe TRBD2 (5 bases). Germline V gene sequence: CDR1 MGHDK, CDR2 SYGVNS. Trimming pared 2 bases from V and 0 bases from J, leaving 14 bases between. The CDR3 covers 16 residues. CDR3 bases: TGTGCCAGCAGTGAACTCGGTCGGGGAGACTCCTACGAGCAGTACTTC. The encoded protein is CASSELGRGDSYEQYF.

V and J are TRBV30 and TRBJ2-1; D may be TRBD2 (6 bases). In germline, CDR1 is GTSNPN, CDR2 SVGIG (reference sequence). With 0 bases removed from V and 8 bases from J, the gap between germline ends came to 14 bases. This CDR3 is built from 14 residues. The CDR3 sequence is CAWSVLPPGDEQFF. DNA for the CDR3: TGTGCCTGGAGTGTACTGCCCCCGGGGGATGAGCAGTTCTTC.

V is TRBV28 and J is TRBJ2-7, with 7 bases matching TRBD1. The CDR3 loop spans 16 amino acids. J was trimmed by 2 bases and V by 5 bases; bases with no gene match: 12. Germline CDR1 and CDR2: MDHEN and SYDVKM. This CDR3 reads CASSPPGRGLTYEQYF. The DNA for the CDR3 is TGTGCCAGCAGTCCTCCGGGTAGGGGGCTTACCTACGAGCAGTACTTC.

In its sample, this clone was seen a few times. The V call is TRBV5-6, the J call TRBJ1-2; no clear D. Per germline, CDR1 SGHDT and CDR2 YYEEEE. V was clipped by 0 bases and J by 0 bases, with 6 bases between them. The CDR3 has 14 residues. CDR3 sequence (DNA): TGTGCCAGCAGCTTGGGCCCAGCTAACTATGGCTACACCTTC. Encoded protein: CASSLGPANYGYTF. The variable domain in full, completed from reference TRBV5-6 and TRBJ1-2, reads DAGVTQSPTHLIKTRGQQVTLRCSPKSGHDTVSWYQQALGQGPQFIFQYYEEEERQRGNFPDRFSGHQFPNYSSELNVNALLLGDSALYLCASSLGPANYGYTFGSGTRLTVV.

This clone was counted only a few times. This sequence joins TRBV6-1 and TRBJ1-1; D gene uncertain. The germline V gene encodes CDR1 MNHNS and CDR2 SASEGT. The CDR3 covers 13 residues. Trimming took off 2 bases at V and 0 bases at J, with 4 bases between the two ends. CDR3 protein: CASSEQVNTEAFF. In nucleotides, the CDR3 is TGTGCCAGCAGTGAACAGGTGAACACTGAAGCTTTCTTT.

The J gene is TRBJ1-3, the V gene TRBV28, with D uncertain. In germline, CDR1 is MDHEN, CDR2 SYDVKM. The length of the CDR3 is 12 residues. Trimming stripped 3 bases from V and 4 bases from J, with 4 bases between. CDR3: CASSFEGNTIYF. CDR3 DNA: TGTGCCAGCAGTTTTGAGGGAAACACCATATATTTT.

The genes are TRBV7-8 and TRBJ1-5; 9 bases match TRBD1. With 5 bases clipped from V and 4 bases from J, the junction kept 6 bases outside the gene matches. Per germline, CDR1 SGHVS and CDR2 FQNEAQ. CDR3 length: 15 amino acids. The CDR3 here is CASSTRGTGNQPQHF. CDR3 nucleotides: TGTGCCAGCAGCACCCGTGGGACAGGGAATCAGCCCCAGCATTTT.

The V and J genes are TRBV4-3 and TRBJ1-5, with D maybe TRBD1 (6 bases). CDR3 length: 15 amino acids. The V end lost 0 bases, the J end lost 5 bases, and 11 bases lay between the germline ends. Germline CDR1 LGHNA, CDR2 YSLEER. CDR3 in DNA: TGCGCCAGCAGCCAAGACCCGGACAGCTATCAGCCCCAGCATTTT. Translation: CASSQDPDSYQPQHF.

This chain uses TRBV4-3 with TRBJ2-6, with D possibly being TRBD2 (5 bases). The V end lost 4 bases, the J end lost 0 bases, and 10 bases lay between the germline ends. CDR1 and CDR2 (germline): LGHNA, YSLEER. This CDR3 is built from 16 residues. The CDR3 nucleotides read TGCGCCAGCAGCCCCGCGGGTGGCTCTGGGGCCAACGTCCTGACTTTC. Encoded protein: CASSPAGGSGANVLTF.

The V call is TRBV7-9, the J call TRBJ2-7; D perhaps matches TRBD2 (5 bases). CDR3 length: 14 amino acids. CDR1 and CDR2 from the germline V gene are SEHNR and FQNEAQ (reference sequence). Deletions cut 4 bases from V and 3 bases from J, with 13 bases between. As DNA, the CDR3 is TGTGCCAGCAGCTCACGGCCGGGGAGCTACGAGCAGTACTTC. Amino acids: CASSSRPGSYEQYF.

Concerning this clone itself: Germline and junction disagree at one end, which may indicate a read error. V usage is TRBV7-9 and J usage is TRBJ2-7; D is perhaps TRBD1 (7 bases). The CDR3 extends over 15 amino acids. Germline V gives CDR1 SEHNR, CDR2 FQNEAQ (reference sequence). The CDR3 region has the DNA TGTTCCAGCAGCTTCCAGGGGGGCGTCGGGTACGAGCAGTACTTC. It yields the protein CSSSFQGGVGYEQYF.

The chain carries TRBV7-3 and TRBJ1-2, with 8 bases lining up with TRBD1. The CDR3 has 15 residues. CDR1 and CDR2 (germline): SGHTA, FQGTGA. The trim removed 4 bases at V and 4 bases at J, leaving 8 bases unmatched. This CDR3 is CASSSGTGTVYGYTF. In DNA, the CDR3 is TGTGCCAGCAGCTCGGGGACAGGCACCGTCTATGGCTACACCTTC.

The gene calls are TRBV7-8 and TRBJ1-3, with D uncertain. Trimming cost V 7 bases and J 1 base, with 14 bases left between them. CDR1 is SGHVS and CDR2 is FQNEAQ in the germline V gene. This CDR3 is built from 15 residues. The CDR3 bases are TGTGCCAGCACCACCAATAGAGTATCTGGAAACACCATATATTTT. This encodes CASTTNRVSGNTIYF.

The genes are TRBV6-5 and TRBJ2-2; a possible D gene is TRBD1 (6 bases). Germline V gives CDR1 MNHEY, CDR2 SVGAGI. The V gene lost 6 bases and the J gene lost 6 bases, with 14 bases spanning the gap. The CDR3 is made up of 14 amino acids. The CDR3 sequence is CASRVQGNAGELFF. The DNA of the CDR3 is TGTGCCAGCAGGGTACAGGGTAACGCCGGGGAGCTGTTTTTT.

In its sample, this clone was seen once. The V call is TRBV19, the J call TRBJ2-7; D possibly corresponds to TRBD2 (5 bases). This CDR3 region has 15 residues. Germline V gives CDR1 LNHDA, CDR2 SQIVND (reference sequence). The V end was cut by 3 bases, the J end by 2 bases, with 14 bases between. CDR3 protein: CASSMEADGPYEQYF. CDR3 in DNA: TGTGCCAGTAGTATGGAGGCTGATGGACCCTACGAGCAGTACTTC. Looking up the rest from reference TRBV19 and TRBJ2-7 gives the full variable domain: DGGITQSPKYLFRKEGQNVTLSCEQNLNHDAMYWYRQDPGQGLRLIYYSQIVNDFQKGDIAEGYSVSREKKESFPLTVTSAQKNPTAFYLCASSMEADGPYEQYFGPGTRLTVT.

V and J are TRBV30 and TRBJ1-1; tentative D call: TRBD1 (6 bases). The CDR3 extends over 16 amino acids. CDR1 is GTSNPN and CDR2 is SVGIG in the germline V gene (reference sequence). The V end was cut by 2 bases, the J end by 11 bases, with 27 bases between. The CDR3 DNA reads TGTGCCTGGAGTCCTTCAGGGGTTTTCCGGACAAGCCGGGCTTTCTTT. Encoded protein: CAWSPSGVFRTSRAFF.

This sequence joins TRBV30 and TRBJ1-1; perhaps TRBD1 as D (5 bases). The CDR3 runs to 12 residues. Germline CDR1 reads GTSNPN; CDR2 reads SVGIG (reference sequence). Trimming took 0 bases from V and 11 from J, leaving 13 bases between them. CDR3 amino acids: CAWSVLQVGAFF. In nucleotides, the CDR3 is TGTGCCTGGAGTGTATTACAGGTCGGGGCTTTCTTT.

The gene calls are TRBV6-5 and TRBJ1-1, with a weak D call TRBD1 (5 bases). The CDR3 extends over 13 amino acids. The germline gives CDR1 MNHEY, CDR2 SVGAGI. Deletions cut 5 bases from V and 0 bases from J, with 7 bases between. The CDR3 DNA is TGTGCCAGCAGTGAACAGGTGAACACTGAAGCTTTCTTT. Translating it yields CASSEQVNTEAFF.

This rearrangement joins TRBV25-1 to TRBJ2-7; TRBD2 aligns across 10 bases. CDR1 and CDR2 from the germline V gene are MGHDK and SYGVNS. The CDR3 covers 17 residues. Trimming at V came to 4 bases and at J to 0 bases, leaving 9 bases not matched to a gene. The CDR3 DNA is TGTGCCAGCAGTGGCCGCCTAGCGGGGGCCCACTCCTACGAGCAGTACTTC. This encodes CASSGRLAGAHSYEQYF.

A single count supports this clone. The V and J genes are TRBV6-4 and TRBJ1-2; tentatively, D is TRBD1 (5 bases). Trimming removed 4 bases at V and 8 bases at J, with 11 bases between. CDR3 length: 12 amino acids. Germline CDR1 and CDR2: MRHNA and SNTAGT. The chain's CDR3 is CASSAQGTGYTF. The CDR3 DNA is TGTGCCAGCAGTGCCCAGGGAACGGGCTACACCTTC.

A single count supports this clone. V and J are TRBV29-1 and TRBJ2-7, with D possibly being TRBD1 (8 bases). This CDR3 is built from 12 residues. CDR1 SQVTM and CDR2 ANQGSEA come from the germline V gene. V was cut by 7 bases and J by 6 bases, with 16 bases left in between. CDR3: CSAGGQGIEQYF. DNA for the CDR3: TGCAGCGCGGGAGGACAGGGTATCGAGCAGTACTTC.